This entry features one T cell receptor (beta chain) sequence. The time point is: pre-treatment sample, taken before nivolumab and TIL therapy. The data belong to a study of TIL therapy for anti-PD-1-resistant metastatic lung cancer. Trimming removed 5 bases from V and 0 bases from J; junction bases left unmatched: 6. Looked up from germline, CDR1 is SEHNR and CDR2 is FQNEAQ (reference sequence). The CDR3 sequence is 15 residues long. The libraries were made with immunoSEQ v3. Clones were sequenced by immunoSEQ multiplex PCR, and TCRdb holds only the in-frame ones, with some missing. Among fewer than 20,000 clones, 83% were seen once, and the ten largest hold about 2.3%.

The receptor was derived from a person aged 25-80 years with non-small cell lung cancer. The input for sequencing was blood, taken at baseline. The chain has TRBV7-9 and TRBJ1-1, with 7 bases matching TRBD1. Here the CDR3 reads CASSDTDRVNTEAFF. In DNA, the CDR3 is TGTGCCAGCAGCGACACCGACAGGGTGAACACTGAAGCTTTCTTT.